This TCR beta chain was identified in a study of blood T cell repertoires in COVID-19. Methods used by the authors: From reference gene primer amplification, estimates of nucleated cell counts were derived. The assay was immunoSEQ multiplex PCR, and TCRdb's table has in-frame clones only and misses some. For V, J and clone size, that table is used; D and trimming come from the DNA. The table lists about 190,000 clones, roughly nine tenths of them singletons. The clonotype comes from a man aged 35 to 55 with acute or convalescent COVID-19. The material sequenced was peripheral blood.

CDR3: CASSPPGLAGDLGNEQYF. The CDR3 DNA sequence: TGTGCCAGCAGCCCCCCAGGGCTAGCGGGGGATCTCGGGAACGAGCAGTACTTC. This chain connects TRBV5-4 to TRBJ2-7, with 10 bases that match TRBD2. Germline V gives CDR1 SGHNT, CDR2 YYREEE (reference sequence). This CDR3 has 18 amino acids. V was pared by 4 bases and J by 5 bases, with 18 bases of the junction left unmatched.